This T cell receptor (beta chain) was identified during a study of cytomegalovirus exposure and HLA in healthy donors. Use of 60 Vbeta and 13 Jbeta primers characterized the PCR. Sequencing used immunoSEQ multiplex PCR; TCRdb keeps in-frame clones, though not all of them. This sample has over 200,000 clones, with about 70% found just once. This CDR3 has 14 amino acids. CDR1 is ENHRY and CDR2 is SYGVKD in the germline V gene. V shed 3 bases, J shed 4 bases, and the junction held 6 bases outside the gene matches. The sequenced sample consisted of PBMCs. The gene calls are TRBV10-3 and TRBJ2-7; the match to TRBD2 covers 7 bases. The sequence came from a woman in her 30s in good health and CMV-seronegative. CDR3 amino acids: CAISDGGSTYEQYF. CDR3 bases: TGTGCCATCAGTGATGGCGGGAGTACGTACGAGCAGTACTTC.